What follows is one TCR beta chain and its context. Its specificity is unknown. The source of the sample is a study of cytomegalovirus exposure and HLA in healthy donors. Study-level results: Common viral pathogens seemed, in a later analysis, to connect with several of the most significant clusters. DRB1 had the most TCR associations and HLA-C the fewest, a later analysis found, with rates varying by HLA locus.

Both 60 Vbeta primers and 13 Jbeta primers went into the PCR. Generated by immunoSEQ multiplex PCR, the TCRdb table keeps only in-frame clones and is missing some. This table has roughly 99,000 clones, around 77% appearing once. Sampled while nominally healthy, donors likely had unrecorded immune exposures. This sequence was found in a male donor in good health and CMV-seronegative. Sequenced material: PBMCs.

The chain's CDR3 is CASSEAYGYNEQFF. DNA for the CDR3: TGTGCCAGCAGTGAAGCGTACGGCTACAATGAGCAGTTCTTC. V and J are TRBV6-1 and TRBJ2-1; D unclear. The CDR3 has 14 amino acids. Trimming took 0 bases from V and 3 from J, leaving 6 bases between them. CDR1 and CDR2 from the germline V gene are MNHNS and SASEGT.